Each of the 15 T cell receptor beta chains below was sequenced from the same sample in a study of T cell responses to AZD1222 COVID-19 vaccine. TCRdb keeps only in-frame clones here, not all; method: immunoSEQ multiplex PCR. Of 130,000 or so clones detected, less than 90% appear once; the ten largest clones hold under 35%. Sample: peripheral blood, taken on day 0 of AZD1222 vaccination. The receptors shown here come from an adult in good health.

The genes are TRBV7-9 and TRBJ2-3; D is tentatively TRBD1 or TRBD2 (5 bases each). Between the trimmed V and J ends, which lost 4 bases and 0 bases, there was a span of 14 bases. Germline V gene data show CDR1 as SEHNR and CDR2 as FQNEAQ (reference sequence). This CDR3 region has 16 residues. The CDR3 region has the DNA TGTGCCAGCAGCTCCGGGACCTCTTTTAGCACAGATACGCAGTATTTT. Translating gives CASSSGTSFSTDTQYF.

The chain employs TRBV9 and TRBJ1-6; no clear D. This CDR3 is built from 17 residues. The germline V and J ends were trimmed by 4 bases and 5 bases, with 19 bases remaining between them. The V gene's germline CDR1 is SGDLS and CDR2 YYNGEE. The CDR3 DNA reads as TGTGCCAGCAGCCCCGATGGCCTCCCCGGGAATAATTCACCCCTCCACTTT. Protein product: CASSPDGLPGNNSPLHF. Full variable domain (remainder filled in from reference TRBV9 and TRBJ1-6): DSGVTQTPKHLITATGQRVTLRCSPRSGDLSVYWYQQSLDQGLQFLIQYYNGEERAKGNILERFSAQQFPDLHSELNLSSLELGDSALYFCASSPDGLPGNNSPLHFGNGTRLTVT.

This chain uses TRBV19 with TRBJ1-6, with a tentative D call TRBD1 (5 bases). This CDR3 is 14 amino acids long. Germline values: CDR1 LNHDA, CDR2 SQIVND (reference sequence). Between the trimmed V and J ends, which lost 8 bases and 10 bases, there was a span of 18 bases. The CDR3 coding sequence is TGTGCCAGTGCCCATCGGGACCCCTGGTCACCCCTCCACTTT. It codes for CASAHRDPWSPLHF.

The CDR3 sequence is CASSSPGGSPSGANVLTF. The CDR3, as DNA: TGTGCCAGTAGTTCCCCGGGGGGATCCCCGTCTGGGGCCAACGTCCTGACTTTC. The gene calls are TRBV19 and TRBJ2-6; 7 nucleotides align to TRBD2. The CDR3 contains 18 residues. V lost 5 bases to trimming and J lost 1 base; unmatched junction nucleotides: 11. CDR1 LNHDA and CDR2 SQIVND come from the germline V gene (reference sequence).

This chain joins TRBV11-1 and TRBJ2-7, with 14 positions matching TRBD2. J lost 3 bases, V lost 5 bases, and 3 bases had no gene match. CDR3 length equals 15 residues. Germline CDR1 reads SGHAT; CDR2 reads FQDESV (reference sequence). In nucleotides, the CDR3 is TGTGCCAGCAGCCGACTAGCGGGAGGGGGCTACGAGCAGTACTTC. Its protein is CASSRLAGGGYEQYF.

This sequence joins TRBV6-5 and TRBJ2-7; D is unresolved. V gave up 8 bases and J gave up 4 bases, with 12 bases separating them. The CDR3 is made up of 12 amino acids. Germline values: CDR1 MNHEY, CDR2 SVGAGI. CDR3 bases: TGTGCCAGCTCAAACTCTCCGTACGAGCAGTACTTC. It translates to CASSNSPYEQYF.

This chain connects TRBV20-1 to TRBJ1-2; D ambiguous. Trimming took 3 bases from V and 3 from J, leaving 8 bases between them. Germline values: CDR1 DFQATT, CDR2 SNEGSKA (reference sequence). This CDR3 is 12 amino acids long. In DNA, the CDR3 is TGCAGTGCTAGTACGGCGGACTATGGCTACACCTTC. Translation: CSASTADYGYTF.

The V call is TRBV7-8, the J call TRBJ2-2; TRBD2 is a possible D gene (6 bases). This CDR3 has 18 amino acids. Trimming removed 0 bases at V and 2 bases at J, with 16 bases between. Germline CDR1 reads SGHVS; CDR2 reads FQNEAQ. CDR3 DNA sequence: TGTGCCAGCAGCTTAGCGCTTGGGAGGACTTCAAACACCGGGGAGCTGTTTTTT. Its protein is CASSLALGRTSNTGELFF. The whole variable domain, remainder taken from reference TRBV7-8 and TRBJ2-2, is GAGVSQSPRYKVAKRGQDVALRCDPISGHVSLFWYQQALGQGPEFLTYFQNEAQLDKSGLPSDRFFAERPEGSVSTLKIQRTQQEDSAVYLCASSLALGRTSNTGELFFGEGSRLTVL.

The chain employs TRBV7-2 and TRBJ1-1; TRBD1 might be the D (6 bases). The CDR3 consists of 12 residues. Germline V gene sequence: CDR1 SGHTA, CDR2 FQGNSA. V dropped 5 bases and J dropped 7 bases, with 11 bases sitting between them. This CDR3 is CASSDQGIEAFF. The DNA of the CDR3 is TGTGCCAGCAGCGATCAGGGGATTGAAGCTTTCTTT.

This chain joins TRBV19 and TRBJ2-1; TRBD1 aligns across 10 bases. Germline CDR1 and CDR2: LNHDA and SQIVND (reference sequence). This CDR3 is built from 15 residues. J was trimmed by 8 bases and V by 5 bases; bases with no gene match: 9. CDR3 sequence: CASSSRQGARDEQFF. CDR3 in DNA: TGTGCCAGTAGTTCCCGACAGGGGGCGCGGGATGAGCAGTTCTTC.

This chain connects TRBV5-5 to TRBJ1-5, with 8 bases identical to TRBD1. V lost 4 bases, J lost 5 bases, and 5 bases stayed unmatched. This CDR3 has 14 residues. Germline-derived CDR1 and CDR2 are SGHKS and YYEKEE (reference sequence). The DNA of the CDR3 is TGTGCCAGCAGCGTACAGGGGGATGATCAGCCCCAGCATTTT. It is translated as CASSVQGDDQPQHF.

The chain combines TRBV19 with TRBJ1-1, with a tentative D call TRBD1 (6 bases). The CDR3 loop spans 12 amino acids. Germline CDR1 LNHDA, CDR2 SQIVND (reference sequence). Trimming removed 3 bases at V and 11 bases at J, with 13 bases between. Written as DNA, the CDR3 is TGTGCCAGTAGTATCGTAACAGGGCTGGCTTTCTTT. Its translation: CASSIVTGLAFF.

The genes are TRBV2 and TRBJ1-2, with a possible D match to TRBD1 (6 bases). Trimming removed 6 bases at V and 2 bases at J, with 10 bases between. The CDR3 covers 13 residues. Germline V gene lookup returns CDR1 SNHLY and CDR2 FYNNEI. Here the CDR3 DNA reads TGTGCCAGCAGCCCCGACAGGAACTATGGCTACACCTTC. It codes for CASSPDRNYGYTF.

The count of this clone is one. This rearrangement joins TRBV3-1 (or the pseudogene TRBV3-2) to TRBJ2-6; D is ambiguous. The CDR3 spans 14 residues. V shed 5 bases and J shed 0 bases, with 5 bases lying between them. The germline gives CDR1 LGHDT, CDR2 YNNKEL (reference sequence). This CDR3 reads CASSSDSGANVLTF. The CDR3 nucleotides read TGTGCCAGCAGCTCGGACTCTGGGGCCAACGTCCTGACTTTC.

The chain combines TRBV6-5 with TRBJ1-6; the D gene is possibly TRBD1 (6 bases). This CDR3 is built from 15 residues. Germline V gene sequence: CDR1 MNHEY, CDR2 SVGAGI. The V end lost 2 bases, the J end lost 5 bases, and 10 bases lay between the germline ends. CDR3 sequence: CASSYGNRDNSPLHF. CDR3 bases: TGTGCCAGCAGTTACGGGAACAGGGATAATTCACCCCTCCACTTT.